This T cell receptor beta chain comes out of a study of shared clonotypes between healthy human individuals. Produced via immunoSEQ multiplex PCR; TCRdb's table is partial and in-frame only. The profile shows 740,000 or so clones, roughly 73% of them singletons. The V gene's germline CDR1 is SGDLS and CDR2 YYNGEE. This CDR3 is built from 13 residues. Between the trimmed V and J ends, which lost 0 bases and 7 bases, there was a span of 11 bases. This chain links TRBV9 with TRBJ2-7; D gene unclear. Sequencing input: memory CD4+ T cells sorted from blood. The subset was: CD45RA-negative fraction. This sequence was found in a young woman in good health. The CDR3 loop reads CASSVGGMGEQYF. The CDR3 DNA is TGTGCCAGCAGCGTAGGTGGAATGGGGGAGCAGTACTTC.